The 21 T cell receptor beta chains below all came from one sample that was sequenced in a study of T-cell memory formation after mild COVID-19. TCRdb re-analysed the 5' RACE reads in MiXCR, keeping a single row per CDR3 protein. The table records 100,000 to 150,000 distinct CDR3 sequences, roughly 6% of them present only once. Sequencing input: PBMCs or a T cell subset sorted from them (not recorded which). These receptors originate from an adult woman who had mild COVID-19 (a few samples of this study predate the infection). Cell type and time point are not known.

This clonotype appeared a few times. The genes are TRBV3-1 and TRBJ2-5; D not resolved. The CDR3 length is 13 residues. V was cut by 6 bases and J by 5 bases, with 13 bases left in between. Looked up from germline, CDR1 is LGHDT and CDR2 is YNNKEL (reference sequence). The CDR3: CASRLGGTETQYF. The CDR3 DNA reads TGTGCCAGCAGATTGGGCGGAACGGAGACCCAGTACTTC.

This clonotype was recorded at least ten times. This chain links TRBV11-2 with TRBJ2-3, with 9 bases identical to TRBD2. Germline V gene lookup returns CDR1 SGHAT and CDR2 FQNNGV. Trimming removed 4 bases from V and 3 bases from J; junction bases left unmatched: 8. The CDR3 length is 16 residues. CDR3 residues: CASSSPSGIRTDTQYF. DNA of the CDR3: TGTGCCAGCAGCTCACCTAGCGGGATAAGGACAGATACGCAGTATTTT.

V and J are TRBV5-6 and TRBJ1-4; unclear D gene. CDR3 length equals 14 residues. The germline gives CDR1 SGHDT, CDR2 YYEEEE. V was pared by 0 bases and J by 3 bases, with 6 bases between. CDR3 region: CASSLGGPNEKLFF. In nucleotides, the CDR3 is TGTGCCAGCAGCTTGGGAGGGCCTAATGAAAAACTGTTTTTT.

This rearrangement joins TRBV25-1 to TRBJ2-1; TRBD2 matches 9 bases. Unmatched junction bases numbered 3, after V lost 1 base and J lost 2 bases. Germline V gives CDR1 MGHDK, CDR2 SYGVNS. This CDR3 is built from 16 residues. DNA for the CDR3: TGTGCCAGCAGTGAATCAGTAGCGGGAGCCTACAATGAGCAGTTCTTC. This encodes CASSESVAGAYNEQFF.

The chain employs TRBV20-1 and TRBJ2-3; the D is unclear. The CDR3 spans 17 residues. V was shortened by 2 bases and J by 2 bases, with 20 bases between the two germline ends. Germline V gene lookup returns CDR1 DFQATT and CDR2 SNEGSKA (reference sequence). This CDR3 reads CSARPKTWMRITDTQYF. The CDR3 nucleotides read TGCAGTGCTAGACCTAAAACGTGGATGCGGATCACAGATACGCAGTATTTT.

This clonotype was recorded many times. The rearrangement links TRBV7-2 to TRBJ2-3; TRBD1 is a possible D gene (6 bases). CDR3 length: 16 residues. Germline loops: CDR1 SGHTA, CDR2 FQGNSA. Between the trimmed V and J ends, which lost 3 bases and 2 bases, there was a span of 15 bases. The CDR3 DNA sequence: TGTGCCAGCAGCTTCATGGGGGCCCGGCCCACAGATACGCAGTATTTT. The encoded protein is CASSFMGARPTDTQYF.

V gene TRBV24-1 combines with J gene TRBJ2-3; D gene uncertain. The CDR3 covers 16 residues. Germline CDR1 is KGHDR and CDR2 is SFDVKD. Trimming stripped 0 bases from V and 5 bases from J, with 14 bases between. CDR3 loop: CATSDLGGKERDTQYF. The CDR3 DNA sequence: TGTGCCACCAGTGATTTGGGTGGAAAGGAAAGAGATACGCAGTATTTT.

This clonotype was seen only a few times. The chain carries TRBV18 and TRBJ2-5, with TRBD1 matching over 8 bases. CDR1 is KGHSH, CDR2 LQKENI, per germline. Losses at the gene ends were 1 base for V and 5 bases for J; bases not matched to a gene: 6. The CDR3 extends over 15 amino acids. DNA for the CDR3: TGTGCCAGCTCACCACAGCCAGGGGGCGGCGAGACCCAGTACTTC. This translates into CASSPQPGGGETQYF.

The chain combines TRBV3-1 with TRBJ2-3, with 10 nucleotides matching TRBD2. Germline-derived CDR1 and CDR2 are LGHDT and YNNKEL (reference sequence). CDR3 length: 15 residues. The V gene end was trimmed by 6 bases and the J gene end by 0 bases; junction bases not matched to a gene: 3. DNA for the CDR3: TGTGCCAGCAGACTTAGCGGGAGGAGCACAGATACGCAGTATTTT. Its protein is CASRLSGRSTDTQYF.

At least ten counts were recorded for this clonotype. The chain uses TRBV15 and TRBJ1-5; 9 bases are shared with TRBD1. CDR1 LNHNV and CDR2 YYDKDF come from the germline V gene (reference sequence). With V trimmed by 0 bases and J by 9 bases, 9 bases remained unmatched. This CDR3 region has 16 residues. CDR3 residues: CATSRDLGQGLMPQHF. The CDR3 DNA reads TGTGCCACCAGCAGAGATCTGGGACAGGGATTGATGCCCCAGCATTTT.

This clonotype has a count of ten or more. The V and J genes are TRBV20-1 and TRBJ1-2; 12 nucleotides align to TRBD1. V shed 5 bases, J shed 7 bases, and the junction held 8 bases outside the gene matches. This CDR3 has 14 residues. Germline values: CDR1 DFQATT, CDR2 SNEGSKA (reference sequence). The CDR3 spells CSAEPGQGASGYTF. Written as DNA, the CDR3 is TGCAGTGCTGAACCGGGACAGGGGGCAAGTGGCTACACCTTC.

The sample holds many counts of this clonotype. The chain recombines TRBV5-1 with TRBJ1-2, with 8 nucleotides matching TRBD1. The CDR3 has 15 residues. CDR1 and CDR2 from the germline V gene are SGHRS and YFSETQ. Trimming cost V 2 bases and J 5 bases; bases outside gene matches: 8. Here the CDR3 DNA reads TGCGCCAGCAGCTTAAGGCAGGGGGCGAATTATGGCTACACCTTC. It yields the protein CASSLRQGANYGYTF.

The chain combines TRBV7-2 with TRBJ1-2; the D gene is possibly TRBD1 (6 bases). Germline CDR1 reads SGHTA; CDR2 reads FQGNSA. Trimming took 3 bases from V and 0 from J, leaving 8 bases between them. The CDR3 consists of 14 residues. The chain's CDR3 is CASSFRTANYGYTF. The CDR3 DNA is TGTGCCAGCAGCTTCCGGACAGCTAACTATGGCTACACCTTC.

This clonotype was observed a few times. The CDR3 loop reads CASSYKGGFYEQYF. The CDR3 DNA follows: TGTGCCAGCAGTTACAAGGGTGGCTTCTACGAGCAGTACTTC. The chain combines TRBV6-2 or TRBV6-3 with TRBJ2-7; D is uncertain. The V gene's germline CDR1 is MNHEY and CDR2 SVGEGT. The V end lost 2 bases, the J end lost 3 bases, and 11 bases lay between the germline ends. The CDR3 loop spans 14 amino acids.

This chain connects TRBV18 to TRBJ2-1, with TRBD2 matching over 7 bases. The CDR3 has 15 amino acids. After removal of 3 bases from V and 7 bases from J, the junction contained 9 bases not matched to a gene. From germline, CDR1 is KGHSH and CDR2 LQKENI. The CDR3 nucleotides read TGTGCCAGCTCACCTGAGCGGGGCGGTTCAAATGAGCAGTTCTTC. Residues: CASSPERGGSNEQFF. Drawing the rest from reference TRBV18 and TRBJ2-1, the complete variable domain is NAGVMQNPRHLVRRRGQEARLRCSPMKGHSHVYWYRQLPEEGLKFMVYLQKENIIDESGMPKERFSAEFPKEGPSILRIQQVVRGDSAAYFCASSPERGGSNEQFFGPGTRLTVL.

The chain carries TRBV5-5 and TRBJ2-1; 8 bases are shared with TRBD1. Germline V lookup: CDR1 SGHKS, CDR2 YYEKEE (reference sequence). There are 16 residues in the CDR3. Unmatched junction bases numbered 14, after V lost 5 bases and J lost 7 bases. The CDR3 DNA follows: TGTGCCAGCAGGTCCCCGGGACAGGCAAAACGGAATGAGCAGTTCTTC. Its translation: CASRSPGQAKRNEQFF.

Many counts were recorded for this clonotype. The chain has TRBV5-1 and TRBJ2-5; either TRBD1 or TRBD2 may fit D (6 bases each). Trimming shortened V by 0 bases and J by 5 bases, and 17 bases separated the two germline ends. The CDR3 loop spans 16 amino acids. Germline loops: CDR1 SGHRS, CDR2 YFSETQ. DNA for the CDR3: TGCGCCAGCAGCTTGGCCTTCCCGGGGGCCGGGGAGACCCAGTACTTC. The encoded protein is CASSLAFPGAGETQYF.

The sample holds many counts of this clonotype. This chain uses TRBV15 with TRBJ2-1; no definite D call. CDR1 is LNHNV and CDR2 is YYDKDF in the germline V gene (reference sequence). The CDR3 runs to 12 residues. V was cut by 0 bases and J by 9 bases, with 6 bases left in between. CDR3 amino acids: CATSRDRFEQFF. CDR3 sequence (DNA): TGTGCCACCAGCAGAGATAGGTTTGAGCAGTTCTTC.

There are a few counts of this clonotype. The chain employs TRBV20-1 and TRBJ1-2, with D unclear. V was clipped by 0 bases and J by 4 bases, with 12 bases between them. The germline V gene has CDR1 DFQATT and CDR2 SNEGSKA (reference sequence). This CDR3 has 14 amino acids. CDR3 residues: CSARDRWILYGYTF. In DNA form, the CDR3 reads TGCAGTGCTAGAGATCGTTGGATCCTCTATGGCTACACCTTC.

In its sample, this clonotype was seen many times. The V gene is TRBV20-1, the J gene TRBJ2-3, with TRBD2 as a possible D gene (6 bases). The CDR3 extends over 18 amino acids. V was clipped by 1 base and J by 0 bases, with 20 bases between them. Germline V CDR1 and CDR2: DFQATT, SNEGSKA (reference sequence). Here the CDR3 DNA reads TGCAGTGCTAGAGTTCTTACCGGGACTGAAGCTAGCACAGATACGCAGTATTTT. Translation: CSARVLTGTEASTDTQYF.

This clonotype was recorded at least ten times. The chain employs TRBV5-1 and TRBJ2-1, with 9 bases identical to TRBD2. CDR1 is SGHRS and CDR2 is YFSETQ in the germline V gene. The ends lost 0 bases at V and 4 bases at J; junction bases unmatched: 2. The CDR3 covers 15 residues. The CDR3 protein is CASSLEAGGYNEQFF. The CDR3 DNA sequence: TGCGCCAGCAGCTTGGAAGCGGGAGGTTACAATGAGCAGTTCTTC.